The 2 T cell receptor beta chains given below trace back to one sample, sequenced in a study of cytomegalovirus exposure and HLA in healthy donors. Amplification used 60 Vbeta primers and 13 Jbeta primers. Method: immunoSEQ multiplex PCR; TCRdb's copy keeps in-frame clones and lacks some. The ten most abundant clones cover more than 0.5% of a sample with approximately 100,000 clones. Source material: PBMCs. The receptors stem from a man aged 45 to 65 in good health and CMV-seronegative.

With respect to this clone: At one end the junction does not follow the germline gene, possibly because of a read error. The rearrangement links TRBV7-7 to TRBJ2-5; D possibly corresponds to TRBD2 (5 bases). The CDR3 contains 13 residues. Germline CDR1 is SSHAT and CDR2 is FNYEAQ (reference sequence). CDR3 bases: TGTGCTAGCAGCTTGTGGAGGACGGAGACCCAGTACTTC. Protein product: CASSLWRTETQYF.

This chain connects TRBV4-3 to TRBJ2-5, with D tentatively TRBD1 (6 bases). V was clipped by 0 bases and J by 2 bases, with 10 bases between them. This CDR3 has 15 amino acids. CDR1 is LGHNA, CDR2 YSLEER, per germline. This chain's CDR3 is CASSQDWGLQETQYF. The CDR3 region has the DNA TGCGCCAGCAGCCAAGATTGGGGGCTTCAAGAGACCCAGTACTTC.